This T cell receptor beta chain was captured by sequencing in a study of blood T cell repertoires in COVID-19. Study-level information: PBMCs, B-cell-depleted T cells, or T cells were the source of the cDNA or gDNA that made up the material.

The assay was immunoSEQ multiplex PCR, and TCRdb's table has in-frame clones only and misses some. The table lists 300,000 to 350,000 clones, 88% of them singletons. Germline lookup yields CDR1 LNHNV and CDR2 YYDKDF (reference sequence). This CDR3 comprises 17 residues. The germline V and J ends were trimmed by 0 bases and 6 bases, with 18 bases remaining between them. Enrolment of Seattle patients took place during active infection, and they were followed longitudinally. The specimen sequenced was peripheral blood. This receptor was taken from an older woman with COVID-19, enrolled during active disease. The chain uses TRBV15 and TRBJ1-3, with D hard to call. The CDR3 coding sequence is TGTGCCACCAGCAGAGATCAGTCCGTAGGGAGAGAAAACACCATATATTTT. Its protein product is CATSRDQSVGRENTIYF.